The 23 T cell receptor beta chains below all came from one sample that was sequenced in a study of siplizumab effects on memory and regulatory T cells. TCRdb's copy holds only in-frame clones and misses some; the assay was immunoSEQ multiplex PCR. Among about 69,000 clones listed, over 80% were seen once. Sequencing used Tregs sorted from blood. The receptors were gathered from a human donor in good health.

The chain carries TRBV30 and TRBJ2-1, with D maybe TRBD1 (6 bases). CDR3 size: 20 residues. V was trimmed by 1 base and J by 2 bases, leaving 27 bases between them. The germline V gene has CDR1 GTSNPN and CDR2 SVGIG (reference sequence). The CDR3 coding sequence is TGTGCCTGGAGTGGGGCGACAGGATTCCCTTTTCATGAGGCCTACAATGAGCAGTTCTTC. It codes for CAWSGATGFPFHEAYNEQFF.

V is TRBV5-1 and J is TRBJ1-4; D is uncertain. The length of the CDR3 is 15 residues. Trimming removed 0 bases from V and 7 bases from J, with 13 bases in between. Looked up from germline, CDR1 is SGHRS and CDR2 is YFSETQ. Here the CDR3 reads CASSLGTVKPEKLFF. For the CDR3, the DNA is TGCGCCAGCAGCTTGGGGACCGTCAAGCCTGAAAAACTGTTTTTT.

This chain uses TRBV9 with TRBJ2-1; no definite D call. This CDR3 contains 16 residues. V was cut by 0 bases and J by 0 bases, with 10 bases left in between. Germline V gene data show CDR1 as SGDLS and CDR2 as YYNGEE. The CDR3 nucleotides are TGTGCCAGCAGCGTAGGGCCCGCTTACTCCTACAATGAGCAGTTCTTC. Translated, it gives CASSVGPAYSYNEQFF.

J is TRBJ2-1 and V is TRBV4-3; D not resolved. The CDR3 extends over 14 amino acids. Germline CDR1 is LGHNA and CDR2 is YSLEER. Trimming took off 1 base at V and 6 bases at J, with 10 bases between the two ends. CDR3 nucleotide sequence: TGCGCCAGCAGCCAAGGGATCCACCGCAATGAGCAGTTCTTC. This encodes CASSQGIHRNEQFF.

This CDR3 is CASSWTGVGDTIYF. In nucleotides, the CDR3 is TGTGCCAGCAGCTGGACAGGGGTAGGGGACACCATATATTTT. The chain couples TRBV5-5 to TRBJ1-3; 9 bases are a match to TRBD1. Germline CDR1 SGHKS, CDR2 YYEKEE (reference sequence). The length of the CDR3 is 14 residues. The J segment lost 8 bases and the V segment lost 3 bases, leaving 6 bases of the junction unmatched.

The rearrangement uses TRBV19 and TRBJ2-3, with 10 bases aligning to TRBD1. The J segment lost 5 bases and the V segment lost 1 base, leaving 3 bases of the junction unmatched. Germline assignment: CDR1 LNHDA and CDR2 SQIVND (reference sequence). The CDR3 sequence is 15 residues long. The CDR3 spells CASSIGTGGRDTQYF. CDR3 sequence (DNA): TGTGCCAGTAGTATAGGGACAGGGGGTCGAGATACGCAGTATTTT. The full variable domain, its missing parts supplied by reference TRBV19 and TRBJ2-3, is DGGITQSPKYLFRKEGQNVTLSCEQNLNHDAMYWYRQDPGQGLRLIYYSQIVNDFQKGDIAEGYSVSREKKESFPLTVTSAQKNPTAFYLCASSIGTGGRDTQYFGPGTRLTVL.

The V call is TRBV30, the J call TRBJ2-1; D uncertain. V lost 2 bases and J 9 bases, leaving 8 bases between the germline ends. CDR3 length: 11 amino acids. Germline V gene lookup returns CDR1 GTSNPN and CDR2 SVGIG (reference sequence). CDR3 residues: CAWSTTGEQFF. Written as DNA, the CDR3 is TGTGCCTGGAGTACAACTGGTGAGCAGTTCTTC.

CDR3 residues: CATSPKGQGFHEQYF. The CDR3 DNA reads TGTGCCACCAGCCCAAAAGGACAGGGGTTCCACGAGCAGTACTTC. The chain has TRBV15 and TRBJ2-7; 9 bases fit TRBD1. After removal of 5 bases from V and 5 bases from J, the junction contained 10 bases not matched to a gene. Germline V gene data show CDR1 as LNHNV and CDR2 as YYDKDF (reference sequence). The CDR3 spans 15 residues.

The chain joins TRBV18 to TRBJ2-7, with D possibly being TRBD2 (6 bases). There are 14 residues in the CDR3. From germline, CDR1 is KGHSH and CDR2 LQKENI. V lost 2 bases and J 2 bases, leaving 10 bases between the germline ends. CDR3 DNA: TGTGCCAGCTCACCAATGGGACTCCCCTACGAGCAGTACTTC. Amino acid sequence: CASSPMGLPYEQYF.

The chain joins TRBV11-3 to TRBJ2-2; D unclear. Trimming pared 1 base from V and 7 bases from J, leaving 7 bases between. This CDR3 has 13 amino acids. CDR1 and CDR2 (germline): SGHNT, YENEEA. Written as DNA, the CDR3 is TGTGCCAGCAGCTTAGGAACGTTCGGGGAGCTGTTTTTT. Translating it yields CASSLGTFGELFF.

The chain couples TRBV5-4 to TRBJ2-3; TRBD2 matches at 8 bases. V gave up 5 bases and J gave up 4 bases; unmatched junction bases: 12. The CDR3 consists of 16 residues. Germline loops: CDR1 SGHNT, CDR2 YYREEE (reference sequence). The CDR3 is CASSPPPGLDADTQYF. Written as DNA, the CDR3 is TGTGCCAGCAGTCCTCCCCCGGGACTAGATGCAGATACGCAGTATTTT. The full variable domain, completed using reference TRBV5-4 and TRBJ2-3, is ETGVTQSPTHLIKTRGQQVTLRCSSQSGHNTVSWYQQALGQGPQFIFQYYREEENGRGNFPPRFSGLQFPNYSSELNVNALELDDSALYLCASSPPPGLDADTQYFGPGTRLTVL.

V gene TRBV6-1 combines with J gene TRBJ2-7; 7 bases fit TRBD1. Germline lookup yields CDR1 MNHNS and CDR2 SASEGT. The trim removed 10 bases at V and 2 bases at J, leaving 8 bases unmatched. The CDR3 extends over 13 amino acids. The CDR3 sequence is CATNGQVAYEQYF. As DNA, the CDR3 is TGTGCCACCAACGGACAGGTGGCCTACGAGCAGTACTTC.

V and J are TRBV19 and TRBJ2-6, with 9 bases aligning to TRBD1. The CDR3 loop spans 16 amino acids. Germline V gene lookup returns CDR1 LNHDA and CDR2 SQIVND (reference sequence). With 6 bases clipped from V and 2 bases from J, the junction kept 5 bases outside the gene matches. CDR3: CASSRRDRAGANVLTF. Written as DNA, the CDR3 is TGTGCCAGTAGCCGACGGGACAGGGCTGGGGCCAACGTCCTGACTTTC.

As concerns this clone: One end of the junction varies from germline; a read error may be responsible. V is TRBV15 and J is TRBJ2-2, with a tentative D call TRBD2 (6 bases). There are 15 residues in the CDR3. Germline-derived CDR1 and CDR2 are LNHNV and YYDKDF (reference sequence). CDR3 in amino acids: CATSRAPMATGGLFF. The CDR3 DNA sequence: TGTGCCACCAGCAGAGCTCCGATGGCGACCGGGGGGCTGTTTTTT.

The chain joins TRBV10-1 to TRBJ2-1; D remains ambiguous. The germline V and J ends were trimmed by 2 bases and 5 bases, with 10 bases remaining between them. This CDR3 has 14 amino acids. In germline, CDR1 is WNHNN, CDR2 SYGVQD (reference sequence). As DNA, the CDR3 is TGCGCCAGCAGTGAGGACCCTAGGGACAATGAGCAGTTCTTC. Encoded protein: CASSEDPRDNEQFF.

This chain uses TRBV2 with TRBJ2-2; 12 positions match TRBD2. V lost 4 bases to trimming and J lost 4 bases; unmatched junction nucleotides: 10. Germline V gene data show CDR1 as SNHLY and CDR2 as FYNNEI. CDR3 size: 18 residues. The CDR3 DNA sequence: TGTGCCAGCAGTGTCCCGACTAGCGGGAGAGGGAGCACCGGGGAGCTGTTTTTT. Protein sequence: CASSVPTSGRGSTGELFF.

The chain uses TRBV30 and TRBJ2-5; 13 positions match TRBD2. Germline CDR1 is GTSNPN and CDR2 is SVGIG (reference sequence). V dropped 3 bases and J dropped 4; count of bases not matched to a gene: 11. The CDR3 sequence is 17 residues long. The CDR3 sequence is CAWRSLAGGLGRETQYF. CDR3 nucleotides: TGTGCCTGGAGATCACTAGCGGGAGGGTTGGGACGAGAGACCCAGTACTTC.

This clone was found once. V gene TRBV18 combines with J gene TRBJ2-7, with D unresolved. The CDR3 consists of 13 residues. The V gene's germline CDR1 is KGHSH and CDR2 LQKENI. V shed 3 bases and J shed 7 bases, with 13 bases lying between them. CDR3 in DNA: TGTGCCAGCTCACCGGCCCCTAGATCGGAGCAGTACTTC. This codes for CASSPAPRSEQYF.

V and J are TRBV28 and TRBJ2-5; 12 nucleotides line up with TRBD2. The CDR3 contains 13 residues. V trimming: 10 bases; J trimming: 7 bases; junction bases outside the gene matches: 7. Germline loops: CDR1 MDHEN, CDR2 SYDVKM. CDR3 in DNA: TGTGCCATCGGACTAGCGGGATGGGGGACCCAGTACTTC. Translating gives CAIGLAGWGTQYF.

The chain couples TRBV18 to TRBJ1-1; 8 bases fit TRBD1. The germline gives CDR1 KGHSH, CDR2 LQKENI. The CDR3 has 13 amino acids. V lost 5 bases to trimming and J lost 4 bases; unmatched junction nucleotides: 3. For the CDR3, the DNA is TGTGCCAGCTCATCTACAGGGGGCACTGAAGCTTTCTTT. Amino acid sequence: CASSSTGGTEAFF.

This clone was observed once. DNA of the CDR3: TGCGCCAGCAGCTTGAGGGAGCCAGTTTACAATGAGCAGTTCTTC. Its translation: CASSLREPVYNEQFF. V gene TRBV5-1 combines with J gene TRBJ2-1, with D perhaps matching TRBD2 (5 bases). Germline CDR1 and CDR2: SGHRS and YFSETQ. Trimming took off 1 base at V and 4 bases at J, with 12 bases between the two ends. The CDR3 is 15 residues long.

Here the CDR3 reads CASSERPVTNYGYTF. The CDR3 bases are TGTGCCAGCAGTGAACGTCCAGTAACTAACTATGGCTACACCTTC. This chain joins TRBV2 and TRBJ1-2; D is unclear. Germline CDR1 SNHLY, CDR2 FYNNEI. The CDR3 spans 15 residues. V was cut by 2 bases and J by 0 bases, with 10 bases left in between.

The CDR3 loop is CASSYSFSSQPQHF. The CDR3 nucleotides are TGTGCCAGCAGTTACTCGTTCAGTTCGCAGCCCCAGCATTTT. The chain recombines TRBV6-5 with TRBJ1-5; D is undetermined. The germline gives CDR1 MNHEY, CDR2 SVGAGI. This CDR3 region has 14 residues. Trimming took off 0 bases at V and 7 bases at J, with 10 bases between the two ends.